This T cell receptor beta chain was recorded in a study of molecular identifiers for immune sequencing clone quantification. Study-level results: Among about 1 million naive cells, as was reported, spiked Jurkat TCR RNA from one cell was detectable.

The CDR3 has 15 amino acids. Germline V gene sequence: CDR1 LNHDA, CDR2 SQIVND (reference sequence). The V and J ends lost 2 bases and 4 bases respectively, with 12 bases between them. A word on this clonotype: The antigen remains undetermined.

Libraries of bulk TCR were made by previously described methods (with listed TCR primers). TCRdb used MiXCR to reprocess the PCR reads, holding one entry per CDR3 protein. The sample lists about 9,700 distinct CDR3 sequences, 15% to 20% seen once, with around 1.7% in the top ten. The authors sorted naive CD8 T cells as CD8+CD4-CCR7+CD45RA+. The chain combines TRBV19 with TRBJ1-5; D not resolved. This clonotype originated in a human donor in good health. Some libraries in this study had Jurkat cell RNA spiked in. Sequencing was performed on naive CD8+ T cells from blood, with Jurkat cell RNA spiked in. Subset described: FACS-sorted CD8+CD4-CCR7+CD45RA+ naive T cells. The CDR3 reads CASSINSNNNQPQHF. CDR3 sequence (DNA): TGTGCCAGTAGTATAAACAGTAATAATAATCAGCCCCAGCATTTT. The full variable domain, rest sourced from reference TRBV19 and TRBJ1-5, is DGGITQSPKYLFRKEGQNVTLSCEQNLNHDAMYWYRQDPGQGLRLIYYSQIVNDFQKGDIAEGYSVSREKKESFPLTVTSAQKNPTAFYLCASSINSNNNQPQHFGDGTRLSIL.